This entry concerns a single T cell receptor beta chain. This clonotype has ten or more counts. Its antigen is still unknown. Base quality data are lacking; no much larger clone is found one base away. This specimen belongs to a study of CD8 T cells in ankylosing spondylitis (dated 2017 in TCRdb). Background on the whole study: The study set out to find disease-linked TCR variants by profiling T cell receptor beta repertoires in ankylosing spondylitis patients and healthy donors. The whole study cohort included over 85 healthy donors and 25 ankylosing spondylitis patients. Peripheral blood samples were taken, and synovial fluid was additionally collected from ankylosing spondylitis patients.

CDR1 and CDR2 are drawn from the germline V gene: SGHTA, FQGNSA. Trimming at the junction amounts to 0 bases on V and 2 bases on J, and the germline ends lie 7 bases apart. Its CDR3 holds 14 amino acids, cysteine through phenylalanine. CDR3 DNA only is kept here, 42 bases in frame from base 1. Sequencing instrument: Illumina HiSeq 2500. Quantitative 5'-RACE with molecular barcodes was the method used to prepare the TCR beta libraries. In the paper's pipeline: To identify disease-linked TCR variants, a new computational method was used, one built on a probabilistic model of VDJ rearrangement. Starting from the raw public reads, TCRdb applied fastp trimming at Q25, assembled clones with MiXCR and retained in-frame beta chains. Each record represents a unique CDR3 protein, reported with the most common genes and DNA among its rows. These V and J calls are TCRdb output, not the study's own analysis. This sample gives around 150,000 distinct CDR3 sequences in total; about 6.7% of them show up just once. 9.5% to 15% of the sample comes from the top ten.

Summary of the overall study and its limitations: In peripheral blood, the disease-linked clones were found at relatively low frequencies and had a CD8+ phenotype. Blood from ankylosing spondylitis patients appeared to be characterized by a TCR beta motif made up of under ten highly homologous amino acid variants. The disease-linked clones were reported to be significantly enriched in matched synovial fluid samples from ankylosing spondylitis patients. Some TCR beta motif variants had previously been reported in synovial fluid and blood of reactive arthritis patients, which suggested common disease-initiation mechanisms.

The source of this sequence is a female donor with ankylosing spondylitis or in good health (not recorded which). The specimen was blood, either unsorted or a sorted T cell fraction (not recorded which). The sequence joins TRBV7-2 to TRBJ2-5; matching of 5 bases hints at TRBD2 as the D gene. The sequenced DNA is TGTGCCAGCAGCTTAGCAGCGGTACAAGAGACCCAGTACTTC. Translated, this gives CASSLAAVQETQYF.